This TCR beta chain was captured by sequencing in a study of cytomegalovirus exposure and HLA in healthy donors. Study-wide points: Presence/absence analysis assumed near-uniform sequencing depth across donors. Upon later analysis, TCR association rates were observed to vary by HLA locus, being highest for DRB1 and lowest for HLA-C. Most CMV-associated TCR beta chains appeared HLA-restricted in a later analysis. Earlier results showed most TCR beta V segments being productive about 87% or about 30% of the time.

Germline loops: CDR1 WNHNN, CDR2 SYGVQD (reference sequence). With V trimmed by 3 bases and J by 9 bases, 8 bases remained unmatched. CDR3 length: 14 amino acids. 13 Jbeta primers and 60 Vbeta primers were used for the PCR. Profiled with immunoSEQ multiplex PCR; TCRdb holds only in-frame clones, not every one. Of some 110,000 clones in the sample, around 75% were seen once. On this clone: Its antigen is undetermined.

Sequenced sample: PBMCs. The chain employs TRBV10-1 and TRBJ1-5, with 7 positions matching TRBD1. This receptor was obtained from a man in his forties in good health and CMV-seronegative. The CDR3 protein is CASSDGQAWGPQHF. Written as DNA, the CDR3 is TGCGCCAGCAGTGACGGACAGGCCTGGGGGCCCCAGCATTTT.